The 31 T cell receptor beta chains reported below all come from one sample, sequenced in a study of blood T cells in healthy people across ages. PCR was performed a second time for about 6 to 11 cycles using a sample-barcoded 5' primer and a J-beta primer mix. TCRdb reanalysed the 5' RACE reads using MiXCR and keeps one entry per CDR3 protein. Among hundreds of thousands of distinct CDR3 sequences listed, roughly 24% were seen once. In addition, the sample was reused for a study of T cells of mothers and their children.

Sample: blood. The receptors here all came from a boy between 5 and 17 years old in good health.

This clonotype was found a few times. The rearrangement joins TRBV7-9 to TRBJ2-3; tentatively, D is TRBD2 (6 bases). Deletions cut 8 bases from V and 0 bases from J, with 15 bases between. The CDR3 length is 15 residues. CDR1 is SEHNR, CDR2 FQNEAQ, per germline (reference sequence). In DNA form, the CDR3 reads TGTGCCAGCCCTTCAACGGGGGAGAGCACAGATACGCAGTATTTT. It encodes CASPSTGESTDTQYF. Together with reference TRBV7-9 and TRBJ2-3, the CDR3 gives the full variable domain: DTGVSQNPRHKITKRGQNVTFRCDPISEHNRLYWYRQTLGQGPEFLTYFQNEAQLEKSRLLSDRFSAERPKGSFSTLEIQRTEQGDSAMYLCASPSTGESTDTQYFGPGTRLTVL.

The rearrangement uses TRBV5-5 and TRBJ1-6; a weak D match, TRBD1 (5 bases). This CDR3 comprises 15 residues. V was cut by 4 bases and J by 3 bases, with 11 bases left in between. Germline V gene lookup returns CDR1 SGHKS and CDR2 YYEKEE (reference sequence). The CDR3 region is CASSIPGLYNSPLHF. CDR3 DNA: TGTGCCAGCAGCATCCCGGGACTCTATAATTCACCCCTCCACTTT. The variable domain in full, completed from reference TRBV5-5 and TRBJ1-6, reads DAGVTQSPTHLIKTRGQQVTLRCSPISGHKSVSWYQQVLGQGPQFIFQYYEKEERGRGNFPDRFSARQFPNYSSELNVNALLLGDSALYLCASSIPGLYNSPLHFGNGTRLTVT.

This clonotype was seen a few times. The CDR3 region is CSANEAASRETQYF. In nucleotides, the CDR3 is TGCAGTGCGAACGAGGCGGCTAGTAGGGAGACCCAGTACTTC. The chain carries TRBV20-1 and TRBJ2-5; D remains unclear. The CDR3 consists of 14 residues. Germline V gives CDR1 DFQATT, CDR2 SNEGSKA (reference sequence). With 6 bases removed from V and 5 bases from J, the gap between germline ends came to 19 bases.

The rearrangement joins TRBV10-3 to TRBJ2-4; D possibly corresponds to TRBD2 (5 bases). Trimming took 5 bases from V and 9 from J, leaving 17 bases between them. Per the germline V gene, CDR1 is ENHRY and CDR2 is SYGVKD. This CDR3 spans 14 amino acids. The CDR3 DNA reads TGTGCCATCAGTCCCCGGGGAATGAGGAGCATTCAGTACTTC. Translating it yields CAISPRGMRSIQYF.

This clonotype was picked up one time. This sequence joins TRBV9 and TRBJ1-6, with 10 bases lining up with TRBD1. The CDR3 covers 15 residues. The germline V gene encodes CDR1 SGDLS and CDR2 YYNGEE. The V segment lost 3 bases and the J segment 13 bases; nucleotides outside the gene matches: 10. As DNA, the CDR3 is TGTGCCAGCAGCGCCGGACAGGGGGGAAATTTTCCCCTCCACTTT. It translates to CASSAGQGGNFPLHF.

This clonotype showed up just a few times. This sequence joins TRBV5-5 and TRBJ2-1, with 7 bases matching TRBD2. The V segment lost 4 bases and the J segment 8 bases; nucleotides outside the gene matches: 9. Germline CDR1 and CDR2: SGHKS and YYEKEE (reference sequence). This CDR3 has 14 amino acids. The CDR3 is CASSPRGGPYEQFF. Here the CDR3 DNA reads TGTGCCAGCAGCCCGAGGGGAGGGCCGTATGAGCAGTTCTTC. Variable domain in full (rest from reference TRBV5-5 and TRBJ2-1): DAGVTQSPTHLIKTRGQQVTLRCSPISGHKSVSWYQQVLGQGPQFIFQYYEKEERGRGNFPDRFSARQFPNYSSELNVNALLLGDSALYLCASSPRGGPYEQFFGPGTRLTVL.

The chain links TRBV7-9 to TRBJ1-2, with TRBD1 matching 11 bases. The ends lost 4 bases at V and 5 bases at J; junction bases unmatched: 6. Germline V gene sequence: CDR1 SEHNR, CDR2 FQNEAQ (reference sequence). CDR3 length: 15 amino acids. DNA of the CDR3: TGTGCCAGCAGCTCCAGGACAGGGGGCTGGTATGGCTACACCTTC. Its translation is CASSSRTGGWYGYTF.

In the case of this clonotype: At one end the junction does not follow the germline gene, possibly because of a read error. The rearrangement joins TRBV14 to TRBJ2-5, with D possibly matching TRBD2 (5 bases). The CDR3 covers 16 residues. Germline V CDR1 and CDR2: SGHDN, FVKESK. For the CDR3, the DNA is TGTGCCAGCAGTCAAGATCGGGGAATGGTGTCAGAGACCCAGTACTTC. The encoded protein is CASSQDRGMVSETQYF.

The chain couples TRBV28 to TRBJ1-5; maybe TRBD1 (6 bases). The germline CDR1 and CDR2 sequences are MDHEN and SYDVKM. The CDR3 runs 16 residues. Trimming took 6 bases from V and 4 from J, leaving 19 bases between them. The CDR3, as DNA: TGTGCCAGCAGCGGGGGATCAGGGGCCACGAATCAGCCCCAGCATTTT. It yields the protein CASSGGSGATNQPQHF.

This clonotype was recorded a few times. The chain uses TRBV28 and TRBJ1-2; TRBD1 matches at 9 bases. The CDR3 extends over 13 amino acids. V gave up 7 bases and J gave up 4 bases; unmatched junction bases: 4. Germline CDR1 MDHEN, CDR2 SYDVKM. The chain's CDR3 is CASKAGQGYGYTF. The CDR3 nucleotides read TGTGCCAGCAAAGCGGGACAGGGCTATGGCTACACCTTC.

The J gene is TRBJ2-7, the V gene TRBV20-1, with a weak D call TRBD2 (6 bases). The ends were cut back, 3 bases at V and 0 bases at J, with 9 bases in the middle. Germline V lookup: CDR1 DFQATT, CDR2 SNEGSKA (reference sequence). The CDR3 runs to 13 residues. The CDR3 loop reads CSASRGLSYEQYF. CDR3 nucleotides: TGCAGTGCTAGTCGGGGACTCTCCTACGAGCAGTACTTC.

This clonotype has only a few counts. The V and J genes are TRBV6-5 and TRBJ2-1; D unclear. The CDR3 has 15 residues. Germline CDR1 and CDR2: MNHEY and SVGAGI. The V and J ends lost 4 bases and 0 bases respectively, with 10 bases between them. DNA for the CDR3: TGTGCCAGCAGTTTTGACATCCTCTCCTACAATGAGCAGTTCTTC. Translating it yields CASSFDILSYNEQFF.

Here the CDR3 reads CSAIGLAKNYEQYF. The CDR3, as DNA: TGCAGTGCTATTGGCCTAGCTAAAAATTACGAGCAGTACTTC. The chain recombines TRBV20-1 with TRBJ2-7; tentative D call: TRBD2 (5 bases). Germline values: CDR1 DFQATT, CDR2 SNEGSKA (reference sequence). V gave up 4 bases and J gave up 4 bases, with 17 bases separating them. The CDR3 loop spans 14 amino acids.

V and J are TRBV4-2 and TRBJ1-2; D may be TRBD1 (6 bases). V was trimmed by 4 bases and J by 6 bases, leaving 15 bases between them. This CDR3 spans 14 amino acids. Germline V gene sequence: CDR1 LGHNA, CDR2 YNFKEQ. The CDR3 DNA follows: TGTGCCAGCAGCCTCCCGCAGGGGATGGATGGCTACACCTTC. Its translation is CASSLPQGMDGYTF.

The chain combines TRBV20-1 with TRBJ2-1; perhaps TRBD1 as D (5 bases). The assigned J gene may be wrong: the sequence end matches TRBJ2-7 better. Germline V CDR1 and CDR2: DFQATT, SNEGSKA (reference sequence). CDR3 length equals 16 residues. The CDR3 bases are TGCAGTGCTAGAGACTCCCGACAGCCTCTCCTACGGGAGCAGTACTTC. Protein sequence: CSARDSRQPLLREQYF.

In this sample, this clonotype turned up a few times. V usage is TRBV12-3 or TRBV12-4 and J usage is TRBJ1-1; D ambiguous. The CDR3 contains 16 residues. The germline V and J ends were trimmed by 1 base and 1 base, with 13 bases remaining between them. The CDR3 loop reads CASSLGLEVANTEAFF. The CDR3 bases are TGTGCCAGCAGTTTAGGGCTCGAGGTGGCGAACACTGAAGCTTTCTTT.

This clonotype has more than one count but fewer than ten. This may come from a read error, since a much larger clone is one base off. V gene TRBV6-5 combines with J gene TRBJ2-5, with 10 bases matching TRBD2. Per the germline V gene, CDR1 is MNHEY and CDR2 is SVGAGI. This CDR3 comprises 14 residues. In nucleotides, the CDR3 is TGTGCCAGCAGAGAGCGGGGGGGCGGGAATGAGCAGTCCTTC. Translation gives CASRERGGGNEQSF.

V usage is TRBV10-3 and J usage is TRBJ1-1; the D is unclear. V gave up 11 bases and J gave up 4 bases, with 17 bases separating them. This CDR3 has 13 residues. Germline V CDR1 and CDR2: ENHRY, SYGVKD. DNA of the CDR3: TGTGCCGCCGGCGCCGAGGGCGGCACTGAAGCTTTCTTT. It yields the protein CAAGAEGGTEAFF.

The chain combines TRBV7-2 with TRBJ2-7, with D possibly being TRBD2 (5 bases). The CDR3 sequence is 13 residues long. Germline loops: CDR1 SGHTA, CDR2 FQGNSA. Trimming pared 5 bases from V and 3 bases from J, leaving 11 bases between. CDR3 nucleotides: TGTGCCAGCAGCCCGTGGAGGAGCTACGAGCAGTACTTC. Translated: CASSPWRSYEQYF.

The sample holds a few counts of this clonotype. The chain joins TRBV7-8 to TRBJ2-7; D call uncertain. V was cut by 0 bases and J by 4 bases, with 22 bases left in between. Germline-derived CDR1 and CDR2 are SGHVS and FQNEAQ. This CDR3 contains 18 residues. The CDR3 bases are TGTGCCAGCAGCTTAGCGCCATGGTCTAACGGTGTCGAGTACGAGCAGTACTTC. Translating it yields CASSLAPWSNGVEYEQYF.

This chain uses TRBV4-2 with TRBJ1-2; 7 positions agree with TRBD1. Germline-derived CDR1 and CDR2 are LGHNA and YNFKEQ. CDR3 length: 15 amino acids. V gave up 4 bases and J gave up 3 bases; unmatched junction bases: 8. This chain's CDR3 is CASSPTGGGDYGYTF. The CDR3 bases are TGTGCCAGCAGCCCAACCGGAGGGGGCGACTATGGCTACACCTTC.

The rearrangement links TRBV27 to TRBJ2-5; 12 bases fit TRBD2. The better agreement between TRBJ2-1 and the DNA end casts doubt on the J call. In germline, CDR1 is MNHEY, CDR2 SMNVEV (reference sequence). The CDR3 runs to 14 residues. The CDR3 spells CASGQTSGGRKQFF. The DNA for the CDR3 is TGTGCCAGCGGACAGACTAGCGGGGGTAGGAAGCAGTTCTTC.

V and J are TRBV5-6 and TRBJ2-4; 8 nucleotides line up with TRBD2. The CDR3 spans 19 residues. Germline-derived CDR1 and CDR2 are SGHDT and YYEEEE. With V trimmed by 3 bases and J by 0 bases, 14 bases remained unmatched. The CDR3 sequence: CASSSPTGSGVLAKNIQYF. The CDR3 region has the DNA TGTGCCAGCAGCTCCCCGACGGGTAGCGGGGTACTAGCCAAAAACATTCAGTACTTC.

This clonotype has a handful of counts. The V and J genes are TRBV9 and TRBJ2-1, with a possible D match to TRBD2 (6 bases). Germline V gene data show CDR1 as SGDLS and CDR2 as YYNGEE. V was shortened by 2 bases and J by 2 bases, with 11 bases between the two germline ends. The CDR3 has 15 residues. The CDR3: CASSVRDLTYNEQFF. CDR3 coding DNA: TGTGCCAGCAGCGTTCGGGACTTAACCTACAATGAGCAGTTCTTC.

This sequence joins TRBV29-1 and TRBJ2-7; 8 nucleotides line up with TRBD1. The CDR3 runs 12 residues. V lost 2 bases, J lost 4 bases, and 1 base stayed unmatched. CDR1 SQVTM and CDR2 ANQGSEA come from the germline V gene. The CDR3 loop is CSVERTGYEQYF. The CDR3 DNA follows: TGCAGCGTTGAAAGGACAGGGTACGAGCAGTACTTC.

In its sample, this clonotype was seen a few times. This rearrangement joins TRBV7-6 to TRBJ1-2, with D perhaps matching TRBD1 (5 bases). V lost 5 bases to trimming and J lost 6 bases, with 10 bases between them. CDR1 SGHVS and CDR2 FNYEAQ come from the germline V gene. This CDR3 spans 12 amino acids. CDR3 loop: CASSQRGDGYTF. The CDR3 DNA reads TGTGCCAGCAGCCAAAGGGGAGATGGCTACACCTTC. Filled out from reference TRBV7-6 and TRBJ1-2, the complete variable domain reads GAGVSQSPRYKVTKRGQDVALRCDPISGHVSLYWYRQALGQGPEFLTYFNYEAQQDKSGLPNDRFSAERPEGSISTLTIQRTEQRDSAMYRCASSQRGDGYTFGSGTRLTVV.

The V and J genes are TRBV6-1 and TRBJ2-5, with D possibly being TRBD2 (6 bases). The CDR3 is 15 residues long. Per the germline V gene, CDR1 is MNHNS and CDR2 is SASEGT. V dropped 7 bases and J dropped 5 bases, with 20 bases sitting between them. The CDR3 DNA reads as TGTGCCAGCACCCTCGGCCGTCCCGCGGGGGAGACCCAGTACTTC. It codes for CASTLGRPAGETQYF.

V usage is TRBV29-1 and J usage is TRBJ1-5; 7 bases fit TRBD1. Trimming at V came to 0 bases and at J to 7 bases, leaving 9 bases not matched to a gene. The CDR3 is made up of 15 amino acids. Germline loops: CDR1 SQVTM, CDR2 ANQGSEA. The DNA for the CDR3 is TGCAGCGTTGAAGATCCCGACAGGGAGGGACAGCCCCAGCATTTT. Its protein product is CSVEDPDREGQPQHF.

This clonotype has a handful of counts. The chain joins TRBV6-5 to TRBJ2-7; 8 bases match TRBD2. The V gene end was trimmed by 8 bases and the J gene end by 0 bases; junction bases not matched to a gene: 6. CDR3 length: 14 residues. Germline V gene lookup returns CDR1 MNHEY and CDR2 SVGAGI. In nucleotides, the CDR3 is TGTGCCAGCCGGACTAGCCCCTCCTCCTACGAGCAGTACTTC. The encoded protein is CASRTSPSSYEQYF.

The genes are TRBV6-1 and TRBJ2-5, with TRBD1 matching over 10 bases. CDR1 is MNHNS, CDR2 SASEGT, per germline. This CDR3 contains 21 residues. V lost 5 bases and J lost 6; bases outside the gene matches: 27. CDR3 nucleotide sequence: TGTGCCAGCAGTCCAACATTTACCTTGAGTTTGTGGGACAGGGGTAGTAAGACCCAGTACTTC. Protein sequence: CASSPTFTLSLWDRGSKTQYF.

The V gene is TRBV3-1, the J gene TRBJ2-1, with 8 positions matching TRBD2. J lost 10 bases, V lost 4 bases, and 0 bases had no gene match. The CDR3 is 11 amino acids. Looked up from germline, CDR1 is LGHDT and CDR2 is YNNKEL (reference sequence). The CDR3 sequence is CASSRTSEQFF. Here the CDR3 DNA reads TGTGCCAGCAGCCGGACTAGCGAGCAGTTCTTC.